The clone carrying this T cell receptor beta chain was seen a handful of times. Its antigen is not identified. The data are from a study of blood T cells in healthy people across ages. Findings and limits, study-wide: The diversity estimates, figures obtained from one million T cells, were considered underestimates.

The authors ran a second PCR of 7 to 11 cycles using a sample-barcoded 5' primer and a J-beta primer mix. Each cDNA molecule, via a template-switch adaptor with 12 random nucleotides, was tagged. Per sample, CDR3-containing paired-end reads numbered at least 2.5 million. TCRdb re-analysed the 5' RACE reads in MiXCR, keeping a single row per CDR3 protein. This table holds more than 1 million distinct CDR3 sequences, 45% found once. Healthy Caucasian individuals from Russia aged about 6 to 100 were enrolled as donors. The CDR3 length is 14 residues. The V gene lost 6 bases and the J gene lost 8 bases, with 19 bases spanning the gap.

The sequence was obtained from a woman aged 60-75 years in good health. Sequenced input: blood. This chain joins TRBV12-3 or TRBV12-4 and TRBJ1-2; D not certain. For the CDR3, the DNA is TGTGCCAGCAGCCCGATCGGATATGCTATCGGCTACACCTTC. Amino acids: CASSPIGYAIGYTF.